This T cell receptor (beta chain) was obtained from a study of T cell changes during pregnancy in multiple sclerosis. TCRdb keeps only in-frame clones here, not all; method: immunoSEQ multiplex PCR. The sample yields just over 20,000 clones, about 90% seen once. CDR3 length: 14 amino acids. Germline CDR1 PRHDT, CDR2 FYEKMQ (reference sequence). V was cut by 0 bases and J by 0 bases, with 5 bases left in between. The source was CD8+ T cells from peripheral blood mononuclear cells, collected in the second trimester of pregnancy. This receptor was taken from a female donor in good health, enrolled as a control in a pregnancy study. The V call is TRBV13, the J call TRBJ1-1; no clear D. DNA for the CDR3: TGTGCCAGCAGCTTAGGTGGCCTGAACACTGAAGCTTTCTTT. Amino acids: CASSLGGLNTEAFF.